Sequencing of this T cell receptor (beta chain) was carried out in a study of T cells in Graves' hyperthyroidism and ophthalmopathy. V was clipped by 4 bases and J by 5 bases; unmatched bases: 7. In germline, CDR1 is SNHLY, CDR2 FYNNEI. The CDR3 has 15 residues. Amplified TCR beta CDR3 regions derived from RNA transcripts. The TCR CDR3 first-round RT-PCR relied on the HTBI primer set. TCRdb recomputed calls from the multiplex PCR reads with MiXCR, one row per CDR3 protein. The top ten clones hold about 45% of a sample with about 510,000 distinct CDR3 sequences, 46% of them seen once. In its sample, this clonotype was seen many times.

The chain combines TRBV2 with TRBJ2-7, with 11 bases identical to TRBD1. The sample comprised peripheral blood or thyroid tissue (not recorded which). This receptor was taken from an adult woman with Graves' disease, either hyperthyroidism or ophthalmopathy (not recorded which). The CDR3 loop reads CASSVTGQGVHEQYF. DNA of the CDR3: TGTGCCAGCAGTGTAACGGGACAGGGGGTCCACGAGCAGTACTTC.